Shown below are 32 T cell receptor beta chains from a single sample sequenced in a study of blood T cell repertoires in COVID-19. Assay: immunoSEQ multiplex PCR; the TCRdb copy retains only in-frame clones and omits some. The sample holds under 250,000 clones; 87% are singletons and the top ten take 2.5% to 3%. The sample was PBMCs or T cells enriched from blood (not recorded which). The source is a woman in her 30s with acute COVID-19.

The chain combines TRBV19 with TRBJ1-1, with D unresolved. This CDR3 is built from 14 residues. Germline-derived CDR1 and CDR2 are LNHDA and SQIVND (reference sequence). V lost 8 bases and J 6 bases, leaving 19 bases between the germline ends. CDR3 sequence: CASPPGGSAAEAFF. The CDR3 DNA sequence: TGTGCCAGTCCCCCTGGCGGGTCCGCTGCTGAAGCTTTCTTT.

The genes are TRBV7-2 and TRBJ2-5, with D maybe TRBD1 (6 bases). Germline lookup yields CDR1 SGHTA and CDR2 FQGNSA. The ends were cut back, 4 bases at V and 4 bases at J, with 22 bases in the middle. The CDR3 loop spans 17 amino acids. CDR3 nucleotides: TGTGCCAGCAGCTCATGGGGAAAGGGGGTAAGAGGAGAGACCCAGTACTTC. Its translation is CASSSWGKGVRGETQYF.

The chain joins TRBV2 to TRBJ2-1; perhaps TRBD2 as D (6 bases). Trimming cost V 7 bases and J 2 bases, with 15 bases left between them. Germline CDR1 and CDR2: SNHLY and FYNNEI. The CDR3 is 15 amino acids. For the CDR3, the DNA is TGTGCCAGCACCGTAGGACTACCCACCTACAATGAGCAGTTCTTC. It codes for CASTVGLPTYNEQFF.

This clone was recorded only once. The chain combines TRBV5-4 with TRBJ1-1, with no clear D. Germline assignment: CDR1 SGHNT and CDR2 YYREEE (reference sequence). The V end lost 5 bases, the J end lost 1 base, and 9 bases lay between the germline ends. The CDR3 contains 13 residues. The CDR3 region has the DNA TGTGCCAGCAGGGGTGCGGAGAACACTGAAGCTTTCTTT. It codes for CASRGAENTEAFF.

This chain links TRBV4-3 with TRBJ2-7; 7 bases map to TRBD1. CDR1 LGHNA and CDR2 YSLEER come from the germline V gene. The ends lost 3 bases at V and 5 bases at J; junction bases unmatched: 16. CDR3 size: 17 residues. DNA for the CDR3: TGCGCCAGCAGCCAGGCACAGGGGTTACTTCCTAGCCACGAGCAGTACTTC. Its protein product is CASSQAQGLLPSHEQYF.

The V and J genes are TRBV9 and TRBJ2-5; weak D call: TRBD1 (5 bases). V was clipped by 0 bases and J by 4 bases, with 10 bases between them. CDR3 length: 14 amino acids. Germline V lookup: CDR1 SGDLS, CDR2 YYNGEE. CDR3 loop: CASSVEGVPETQYF. The CDR3 DNA sequence: TGTGCCAGCAGCGTAGAAGGGGTCCCAGAGACCCAGTACTTC. Full variable domain (missing parts from reference TRBV9 and TRBJ2-5): DSGVTQTPKHLITATGQRVTLRCSPRSGDLSVYWYQQSLDQGLQFLIQYYNGEERAKGNILERFSAQQFPDLHSELNLSSLELGDSALYFCASSVEGVPETQYFGPGTRLLVL.

V usage is TRBV5-1 and J usage is TRBJ2-7; 8 bases fit TRBD1. The germline V gene encodes CDR1 SGHRS and CDR2 YFSETQ. V was clipped by 4 bases and J by 3 bases; unmatched bases: 6. This CDR3 has 14 residues. The CDR3 nucleotides are TGCGCCAGCAGCCAATCCGGACAGGGCTACGAGCAGTACTTC. Translating gives CASSQSGQGYEQYF.

V gene TRBV5-4 combines with J gene TRBJ2-5; TRBD2 aligns across 9 bases. CDR1 and CDR2 from the germline V gene are SGHNT and YYREEE (reference sequence). This CDR3 has 15 residues. The junction had 7 bases not matched to a gene; V was cut back by 2 bases and J by 5 bases. As DNA, the CDR3 is TGTGCCAGCAGCTTTACCGGGACTAGCTTTGAGACCCAGTACTTC. Residues: CASSFTGTSFETQYF.

This clone was found once. This sequence joins TRBV5-5 and TRBJ1-6; D not resolved. Germline CDR1 SGHKS, CDR2 YYEKEE (reference sequence). With 0 bases removed from V and 10 bases from J, the gap between germline ends came to 11 bases. CDR3 length: 14 amino acids. CDR3 sequence reads: CASSLEFRFSPLHF. The DNA for the CDR3 is TGTGCCAGCAGCTTGGAGTTCAGGTTCTCACCCCTCCACTTT. The full variable domain, rest sourced from reference TRBV5-5 and TRBJ1-6, is DAGVTQSPTHLIKTRGQQVTLRCSPISGHKSVSWYQQVLGQGPQFIFQYYEKEERGRGNFPDRFSARQFPNYSSELNVNALLLGDSALYLCASSLEFRFSPLHFGNGTRLTVT.

The rearrangement uses TRBV13 and TRBJ1-5, with unresolved D. V was trimmed by 0 bases and J by 7 bases, leaving 16 bases between them. The CDR3 sequence is 16 residues long. Germline V gives CDR1 PRHDT, CDR2 FYEKMQ (reference sequence). In DNA, the CDR3 is TGTGCCAGCAGCTTAGGAGGTTTGGCAGGTCAACAGCCCCAGCATTTT. Translation: CASSLGGLAGQQPQHF.

The chain uses TRBV5-8 and TRBJ1-5; TRBD1 matches 8 bases. There are 15 residues in the CDR3. Per the germline V gene, CDR1 is SGHTS and CDR2 is YDEGEE. V lost 3 bases and J lost 6; bases outside the gene matches: 8. This chain's CDR3 is CASSSRTGIGQPQHF. In DNA form, the CDR3 reads TGTGCCAGCAGCTCTCGGACAGGGATCGGTCAGCCCCAGCATTTT.

In the case of this clone: One junction end disagrees with the germline gene, perhaps due to a read error. The genes are TRBV5-1 and TRBJ1-1, with D possibly matching TRBD1 (5 bases). CDR1 SGHRS and CDR2 YFSETQ come from the germline V gene. The CDR3 spans 14 residues. CDR3 nucleotide sequence: TGCGCCAGCAGCTTGGCCGCAAGGGGAACACCGGTGATCTTT. Amino acids: CASSLAARGTPVIF.

The rearrangement links TRBV7-6 to TRBJ2-2, with D maybe TRBD1 (6 bases). V dropped 4 bases and J dropped 0 bases, with 12 bases sitting between them. Germline values: CDR1 SGHVS, CDR2 FNYEAQ. This CDR3 spans 16 amino acids. For the CDR3, the DNA is TGTGCCAGCAGCTCTGAACGGACAGCGAACACCGGGGAGCTGTTTTTT. Protein: CASSSERTANTGELFF.

The chain recombines TRBV7-6 with TRBJ1-2; weak D call: TRBD1 (5 bases). Germline V gene lookup returns CDR1 SGHVS and CDR2 FNYEAQ. V was clipped by 4 bases and J by 0 bases, with 15 bases between them. CDR3 size: 16 residues. The CDR3 region has the DNA TGTGCCAGCAGCTCCCGGCAGGGCAGGCCTAACTATGGCTACACCTTC. This codes for CASSSRQGRPNYGYTF.

V gene TRBV19 combines with J gene TRBJ1-6, with TRBD1 identical over 9 bases. This CDR3 comprises 14 residues. CDR1 and CDR2 (germline): LNHDA, SQIVND (reference sequence). Germline trimming cut 6 bases from V and 6 bases from J; bases unmatched to any gene: 3. CDR3 coding DNA: TGTGCCAGTAGACCGGGACAGGGTAATTCACCCCTCCACTTT. It specifies CASRPGQGNSPLHF.

The chain employs TRBV25-1 and TRBJ1-6; D not certain. The germline V gene encodes CDR1 MGHDK and CDR2 SYGVNS. The CDR3 totals 14 residues. V was pared by 0 bases and J by 8 bases, with 8 bases between. This CDR3 is CASSEYEEDSPLHF. As DNA, the CDR3 is TGTGCCAGCAGTGAATATGAGGAGGATTCACCCCTCCACTTT.

V is TRBV4-3 and J is TRBJ1-1; a possible D gene is TRBD1 (6 bases). Germline loops: CDR1 LGHNA, CDR2 YSLEER. The CDR3 loop spans 16 amino acids. Between the trimmed V and J ends, which lost 4 bases and 0 bases, there was a span of 15 bases. CDR3 sequence reads: CASSRTALFMNTEAFF. Written as DNA, the CDR3 is TGCGCCAGCAGCCGGACAGCCTTATTCATGAACACTGAAGCTTTCTTT.

The chain recombines TRBV4-3 with TRBJ2-3; D possibly corresponds to TRBD1 (5 bases). The CDR3 is made up of 14 amino acids. V dropped 0 bases and J dropped 4 bases, with 8 bases sitting between them. Germline V gene sequence: CDR1 LGHNA, CDR2 YSLEER. Here the CDR3 DNA reads TGCGCCAGCAGCCAAGAACCAGGGCCAGATACGCAGTATTTT. Translating it yields CASSQEPGPDTQYF.

The V call is TRBV6-5, the J call TRBJ1-3; D is ambiguous. The germline gives CDR1 MNHEY, CDR2 SVGAGI. The CDR3 is made up of 15 amino acids. V lost 6 bases and J 0 bases, leaving 12 bases between the germline ends. CDR3 in DNA: TGTGCCAGCAGGCTAGAGTACACCTCTGGAAACACCATATATTTT. As protein: CASRLEYTSGNTIYF.

The chain couples TRBV5-5 to TRBJ1-4, with TRBD1 matching 7 bases. CDR1 and CDR2 from the germline V gene are SGHKS and YYEKEE (reference sequence). V lost 1 base, J lost 7 bases, and 7 bases stayed unmatched. This CDR3 has 15 amino acids. The CDR3 region has the DNA TGTGCCAGCAGCTTGAATTCGGGACAGCGTGAAAAACTGTTTTTT. It codes for CASSLNSGQREKLFF. The whole variable domain, filled in from reference TRBV5-5 and TRBJ1-4, reads DAGVTQSPTHLIKTRGQQVTLRCSPISGHKSVSWYQQVLGQGPQFIFQYYEKEERGRGNFPDRFSARQFPNYSSELNVNALLLGDSALYLCASSLNSGQREKLFFGSGTQLSVL.

The chain employs TRBV7-8 and TRBJ1-5; TRBD1 aligns across 8 bases. Per the germline V gene, CDR1 is SGHVS and CDR2 is FQNEAQ. Trimming took 7 bases from V and 4 from J; bases not matched to a gene: 15. The CDR3 contains 17 residues. This CDR3 is CASTPALIGQGNQPQHF. CDR3 DNA sequence: TGTGCCAGCACCCCCGCATTAATAGGACAGGGTAATCAGCCCCAGCATTTT.

The rearrangement links TRBV4-1 to TRBJ1-3; 9 bases agree with TRBD1. V trimming: 5 bases; J trimming: 0 bases; junction bases outside the gene matches: 11. Germline V CDR1 and CDR2: MGHRA, YSYEKL. The CDR3 is 18 residues long. The CDR3 region is CASSAGQGYLGSGNTIYF. Here the CDR3 DNA reads TGCGCCAGCAGCGCGGGACAGGGCTATTTGGGCTCTGGAAACACCATATATTTT.

The V gene is TRBV6-5, the J gene TRBJ2-7; 8 bases are shared with TRBD1. V shed 8 bases, J shed 2 bases, and the junction held 8 bases outside the gene matches. Germline CDR1 and CDR2: MNHEY and SVGAGI. This CDR3 spans 14 amino acids. The CDR3 DNA sequence: TGTGCCAGCGGCGACAGGGGACTTGCCTACGAGCAGTACTTC. Translating gives CASGDRGLAYEQYF.

V is TRBV7-9 and J is TRBJ2-5, with TRBD2 identical over 7 bases. Germline V gene lookup returns CDR1 SEHNR and CDR2 FQNEAQ (reference sequence). This CDR3 comprises 16 residues. J was trimmed by 4 bases and V by 4 bases; bases with no gene match: 12. CDR3 DNA sequence: TGTGCCAGCAGCTCCCCCCTCGCGGGGGTCCCAGAGACCCAGTACTTC. It is translated as CASSSPLAGVPETQYF.

This chain connects TRBV4-1 to TRBJ2-1, with 9 bases aligning to TRBD2. With 6 bases clipped from V and 7 bases from J, the junction kept 19 bases outside the gene matches. This CDR3 has 18 residues. The germline CDR1 and CDR2 sequences are MGHRA and YSYEKL. CDR3 bases: TGCGCCAGCAGTCCTAACGTCGGGCGGGGGGGCCGTCCGAATGAGCAGTTCTTC. Residues: CASSPNVGRGGRPNEQFF.

The rearrangement links TRBV19 to TRBJ2-3; D is perhaps TRBD2 (5 bases). The germline V and J ends were trimmed by 4 bases and 4 bases, with 9 bases remaining between them. The CDR3 totals 13 residues. Germline CDR1 is LNHDA and CDR2 is SQIVND (reference sequence). The CDR3 protein is CASSTLSADTQYF. CDR3 DNA: TGTGCCAGTAGTACCCTTAGCGCAGATACGCAGTATTTT.

The chain uses TRBV2 and TRBJ2-7; maybe TRBD1 (6 bases). The CDR3 consists of 16 residues. Trimming removed 4 bases at V and 0 bases at J, with 16 bases between. The germline CDR1 and CDR2 sequences are SNHLY and FYNNEI. The CDR3 reads CASSVGQARSSYEQYF. The CDR3 DNA sequence: TGTGCCAGCAGTGTGGGACAAGCAAGGAGCTCCTACGAGCAGTACTTC.

V and J are TRBV27 and TRBJ1-5, with 7 nucleotides matching TRBD1. This CDR3 region has 15 residues. Germline assignment: CDR1 MNHEY and CDR2 SMNVEV (reference sequence). With V trimmed by 6 bases and J by 1 base, 6 bases remained unmatched. DNA of the CDR3: TGTGCCAGCAGCATGGGACAGCTAAGCAATCAGCCCCAGCATTTT. Protein sequence: CASSMGQLSNQPQHF.

This chain joins TRBV30 and TRBJ2-7; 7 nucleotides align to TRBD2. J gave up 3 bases and V 0 bases, and 11 bases lay outside the gene matches. This CDR3 region has 16 residues. CDR1 is GTSNPN and CDR2 is SVGIG in the germline V gene (reference sequence). In DNA, the CDR3 is TGTGCCTGGAGTGTGAAACTCAGCGGGGAAGACTACGAGCAGTACTTC. Its translation is CAWSVKLSGEDYEQYF.

This sequence joins TRBV4-2 and TRBJ1-1; 8 bases line up with TRBD1. This CDR3 comprises 12 residues. Germline V gives CDR1 LGHNA, CDR2 YNFKEQ. V lost 4 bases and J lost 12; bases outside the gene matches: 7. In nucleotides, the CDR3 is TGTGCCAGCAGCCTCGGACAGGGAACGACTTTCTTT. Its protein is CASSLGQGTTFF.

This chain links TRBV4-3 with TRBJ2-3, with unresolved D. The CDR3 spans 14 residues. V was clipped by 3 bases and J by 0 bases, with 7 bases between them. The germline CDR1 and CDR2 sequences are LGHNA and YSLEER. The CDR3 nucleotides read TGCGCCAGCAGCCATGACTCCAGCACAGATACGCAGTATTTT. Translation: CASSHDSSTDTQYF.

This rearrangement joins TRBV19 to TRBJ1-1; TRBD1 aligns across 7 bases. The V and J ends lost 7 bases and 4 bases, in that order; junction bases with no gene match: 6. Germline assignment: CDR1 LNHDA and CDR2 SQIVND (reference sequence). The CDR3 totals 13 residues. The chain's CDR3 is CASTPNRGTEAFF. Here the CDR3 DNA reads TGTGCCAGTACCCCTAACAGGGGCACTGAAGCTTTCTTT. Drawing the rest from reference TRBV19 and TRBJ1-1, the complete variable domain is DGGITQSPKYLFRKEGQNVTLSCEQNLNHDAMYWYRQDPGQGLRLIYYSQIVNDFQKGDIAEGYSVSREKKESFPLTVTSAQKNPTAFYLCASTPNRGTEAFFGQGTRLTVV.